This T cell receptor (beta chain) was sequenced during a study of cytomegalovirus exposure and HLA in healthy donors. Study-wide findings and caveats: Association of a missense DCLRE1C variant with TCR beta V- and J-gene trimming was reported in a later analysis. Researchers catalogued 160 or so TCR beta chains as cytomegalovirus-associated. Sequence variants that were highly shared formed a cluster that was likely a sequencing artifact.

Germline V gene lookup returns CDR1 SGDLS and CDR2 YYNGEE. The CDR3 runs 16 residues. Trimming left V 3 bases short and J 6 bases short, with 20 bases between. Remarks on this clone: Its specificity is unknown.

The PCR had 60 Vbeta and 13 Jbeta primers. Data came from immunoSEQ multiplex PCR; TCRdb stores just in-frame clones and leaves some out. The sample holds tens of thousands of clones, roughly 79% seen once. The source of this sequence is a woman in her twenties or thirties in good health and CMV-seronegative. Sequencing was done on a sample of PBMCs. V gene TRBV9 combines with J gene TRBJ2-3; perhaps TRBD2 as D (7 bases). CDR3 DNA sequence: TGTGCCAGCAGCGCGACGGGGCGGGAGAGGGGGGATACGCAGTATTTT. This sequence encodes CASSATGRERGDTQYF. Full variable domain (missing parts from reference TRBV9 and TRBJ2-3): DSGVTQTPKHLITATGQRVTLRCSPRSGDLSVYWYQQSLDQGLQFLIQYYNGEERAKGNILERFSAQQFPDLHSELNLSSLELGDSALYFCASSATGRERGDTQYFGPGTRLTVL.